These T cell receptor beta chains were read from a single sample in a study of cytomegalovirus exposure and HLA in healthy donors. The method was immunoSEQ multiplex PCR; TCRdb's version includes in-frame clones alone and lacks a portion of them. The profile shows 150,000 to 200,000 clones, 82% of them singletons. Sequencing input: PBMCs. These receptors were collected from a girl under 10 years old in good health and CMV-seropositive. CDR3s include the opening cysteine and the closing phenylalanine or tryptophan. Each record gives: CDR3 length, J gene, V gene, CDR3 protein.

length: 16; J: TRBJ2-1; V: TRBV29-1; CDR3: CSVWTSGSGAYNEQFF
length: 13; J: TRBJ2-3; V: TRBV9; CDR3: CASSVSSTDTQYF
length: 14; J: TRBJ1-4; V: TRBV30; CDR3: CACTFRGYNEKLFF
length: 14; J: TRBJ2-5; V: TRBV14; CDR3: CASSHLSGKETQYF
length: 13; J: TRBJ1-1; V: TRBV7-6; CDR3: CASSLDTGGEAFF
length: 14; J: TRBJ2-7; V: TRBV9; CDR3: CASSTRDNNYEQYF
length: 13; J: TRBJ1-1; V: TRBV29-1; CDR3: CSVDLWTGTEAFF
length: 13; J: TRBJ2-7; V: TRBV29-1; CDR3: CSVEDGQYYEQYF
length: 15; J: TRBJ2-7; V: TRBV2; CDR3: CASRERTGSSYEQYF
length: 12; J: TRBJ1-1; V: TRBV29-1; CDR3: CSGDRVNTEAFF
length: 14; J: TRBJ2-5; V: TRBV2; CDR3: CASSDSGHQETQYF
length: 17; J: TRBJ2-1; V: TRBV9; CDR3: CASSAIPSGGLYNEQFF
length: 17; J: TRBJ2-7; V: TRBV4-1; CDR3: CASSLTRLASNPYEQYF
length: 13; J: TRBJ2-2; V: TRBV7-6; CDR3: CASSLNIPGELFF
length: 17; J: TRBJ2-1; V: TRBV28; CDR3: CASSTKRQGYSYNEQFF
length: 14; J: TRBJ2-3; V: TRBV28; CDR3: CATKRWVGTDTQYF
length: 17; J: TRBJ2-2; V: TRBV5-1; CDR3: CASSLEGLAGAPGELFF
length: 16; J: TRBJ1-4; V: TRBV4-1; CDR3: CASSLYPRGQIEKLFF
length: 13; J: TRBJ1-2; V: TRBV28; CDR3: CASKQGQGYGYTF
length: 14; J: TRBJ2-3; V: TRBV5-1; CDR3: CASSLALGTDTQYF
length: 17; J: TRBJ2-7; V: TRBV28; CDR3: CASSLSSLAGLSYEQYF
length: 15; J: TRBJ2-1; V: TRBV18; CDR3: CASSPGEKTYNEQFF
length: 13; J: TRBJ1-1; V: TRBV7-8; CDR3: CASSLGAGGKAFF
length: 11; J: TRBJ2-3; V: TRBV28; CDR3: CASIFADTQYF
length: 15; J: TRBJ1-4; V: TRBV5-1; CDR3: CASSLGDRGTEKLFF
length: 14; J: TRBJ2-7; V: TRBV7-8; CDR3: CASSIGLVGNEQYF
length: 17; J: TRBJ1-5; V: TRBV19; CDR3: CASSISLTGESNQPQHF
length: 13; J: TRBJ2-2; V: TRBV11-2; CDR3: CASSLDLNGELFF
length: 19; J: TRBJ2-2; V: TRBV9; CDR3: CASSPRLRPSGSLPGELFF
length: 13; J: TRBJ2-1; V: TRBV27; CDR3: CASSFLSYNEQFF
length: 15; J: TRBJ2-7; V: TRBV5-1; CDR3: CASSASGRATYEQYF
length: 14; J: TRBJ2-3; V: TRBV9; CDR3: CASSGGWETDTQYF
length: 14; J: TRBJ2-7; V: TRBV5-1; CDR3: CASSPGTGFPFAYF
length: 17; J: TRBJ2-1; V: TRBV5-1; CDR3: CASSLAGWQTRNNEQFF
length: 14; J: TRBJ2-7; V: TRBV9; CDR3: CASSPATGGYEQYF
length: 14; J: TRBJ2-7; V: TRBV15; CDR3: CATSRGRGGYEQYF
length: 14; J: TRBJ2-7; V: TRBV2; CDR3: CASSEWDYSPEQYF
length: 18; J: TRBJ2-2; V: TRBV7-3; CDR3: CASSPYLTSGANTGELFF
length: 14; J: TRBJ2-7; V: TRBV5-6; CDR3: CASSFGQGIYEQYF
length: 12; J: TRBJ2-7; V: TRBV7-9; CDR3: CSSSRGAYEQYF
length: 16; J: TRBJ2-3; V: TRBV5-6; CDR3: CASSWIKRESTDTQYF
length: 11; J: TRBJ2-1; V: TRBV20-1; CDR3: CSARLYNEQFF
length: 18; J: TRBJ2-4; V: TRBV28; CDR3: CASSSGLAGSLSKNIQYF
length: 15; J: TRBJ2-7; V: TRBV6-5; CDR3: CASSYSAQGYHEQYF
length: 13; J: TRBJ1-1; V: TRBV5-1; CDR3: CASRRTGGSEAFF
length: 15; J: TRBJ2-7; V: TRBV19; CDR3: CATADTGTSFYEQYF
length: 16; J: TRBJ1-5; V: TRBV4-1; CDR3: CASSQEGSLGGGPQHF